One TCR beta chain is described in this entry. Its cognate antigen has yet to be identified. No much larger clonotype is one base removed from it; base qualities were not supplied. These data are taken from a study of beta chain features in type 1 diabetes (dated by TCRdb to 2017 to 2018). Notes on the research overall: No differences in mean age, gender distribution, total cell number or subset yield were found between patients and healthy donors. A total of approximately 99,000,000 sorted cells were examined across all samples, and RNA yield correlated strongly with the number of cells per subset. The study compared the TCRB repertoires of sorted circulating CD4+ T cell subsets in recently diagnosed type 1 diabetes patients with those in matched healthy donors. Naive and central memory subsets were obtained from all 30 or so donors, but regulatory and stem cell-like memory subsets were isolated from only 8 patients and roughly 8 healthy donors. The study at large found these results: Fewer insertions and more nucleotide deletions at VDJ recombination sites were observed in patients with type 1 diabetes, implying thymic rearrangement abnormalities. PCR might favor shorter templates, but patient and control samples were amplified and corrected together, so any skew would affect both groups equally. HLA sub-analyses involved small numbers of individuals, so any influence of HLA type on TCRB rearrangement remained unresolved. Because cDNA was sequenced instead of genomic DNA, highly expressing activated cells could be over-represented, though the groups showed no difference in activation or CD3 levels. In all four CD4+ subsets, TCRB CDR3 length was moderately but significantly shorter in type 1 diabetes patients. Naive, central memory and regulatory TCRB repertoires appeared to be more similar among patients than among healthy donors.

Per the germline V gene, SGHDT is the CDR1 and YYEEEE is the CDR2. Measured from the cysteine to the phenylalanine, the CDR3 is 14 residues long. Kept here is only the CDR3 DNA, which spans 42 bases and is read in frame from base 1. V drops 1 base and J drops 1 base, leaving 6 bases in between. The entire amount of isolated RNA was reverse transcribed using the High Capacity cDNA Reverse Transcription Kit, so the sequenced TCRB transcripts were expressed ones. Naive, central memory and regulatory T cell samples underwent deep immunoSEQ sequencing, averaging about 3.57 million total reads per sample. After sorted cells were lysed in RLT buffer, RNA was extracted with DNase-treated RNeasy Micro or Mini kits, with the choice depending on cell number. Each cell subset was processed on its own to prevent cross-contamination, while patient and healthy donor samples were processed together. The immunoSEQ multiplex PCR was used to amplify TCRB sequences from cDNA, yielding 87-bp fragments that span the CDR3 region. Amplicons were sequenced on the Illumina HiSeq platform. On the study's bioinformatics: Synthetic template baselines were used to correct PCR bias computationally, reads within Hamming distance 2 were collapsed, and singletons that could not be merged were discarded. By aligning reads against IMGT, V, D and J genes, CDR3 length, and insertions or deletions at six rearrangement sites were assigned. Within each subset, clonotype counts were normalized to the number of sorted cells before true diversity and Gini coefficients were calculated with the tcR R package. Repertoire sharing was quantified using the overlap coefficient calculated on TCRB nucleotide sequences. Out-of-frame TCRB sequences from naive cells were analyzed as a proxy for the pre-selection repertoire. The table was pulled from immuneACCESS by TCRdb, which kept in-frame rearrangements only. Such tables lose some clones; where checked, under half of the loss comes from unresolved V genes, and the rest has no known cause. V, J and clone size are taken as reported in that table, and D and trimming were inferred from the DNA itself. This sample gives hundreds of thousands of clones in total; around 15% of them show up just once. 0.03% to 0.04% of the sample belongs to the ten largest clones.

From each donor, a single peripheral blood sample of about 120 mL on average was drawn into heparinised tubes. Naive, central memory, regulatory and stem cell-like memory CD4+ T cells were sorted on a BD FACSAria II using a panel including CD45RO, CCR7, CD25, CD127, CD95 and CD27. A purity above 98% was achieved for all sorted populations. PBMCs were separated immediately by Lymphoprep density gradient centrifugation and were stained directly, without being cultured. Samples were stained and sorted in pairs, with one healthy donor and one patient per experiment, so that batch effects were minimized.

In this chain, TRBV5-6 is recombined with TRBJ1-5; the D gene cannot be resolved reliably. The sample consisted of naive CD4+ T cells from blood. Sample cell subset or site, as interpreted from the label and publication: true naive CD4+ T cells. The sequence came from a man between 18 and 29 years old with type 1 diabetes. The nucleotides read TGTGCCAGCAGCTTGTCTGGGAGCAATCAGCCCCAGCATTTT. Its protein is CASSLSGSNQPQHF.